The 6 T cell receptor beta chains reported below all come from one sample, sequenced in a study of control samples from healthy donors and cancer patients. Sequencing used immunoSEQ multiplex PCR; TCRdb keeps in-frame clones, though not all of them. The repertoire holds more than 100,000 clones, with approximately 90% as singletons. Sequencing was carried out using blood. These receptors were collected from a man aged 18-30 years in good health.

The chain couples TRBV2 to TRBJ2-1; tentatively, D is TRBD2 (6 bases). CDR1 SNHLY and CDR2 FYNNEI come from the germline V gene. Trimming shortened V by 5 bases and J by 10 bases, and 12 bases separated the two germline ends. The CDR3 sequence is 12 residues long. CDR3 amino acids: CASSSGTHEQFF. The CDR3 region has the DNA TGTGCCAGCAGTAGTGGGACTCACGAGCAGTTCTTC.

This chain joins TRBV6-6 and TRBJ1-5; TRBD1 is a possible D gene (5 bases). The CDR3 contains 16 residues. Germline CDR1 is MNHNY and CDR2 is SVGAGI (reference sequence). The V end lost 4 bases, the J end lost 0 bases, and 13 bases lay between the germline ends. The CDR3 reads CASSSTDPISNQPQHF. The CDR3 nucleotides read TGTGCCAGCAGTTCGACAGACCCCATTAGCAATCAGCCCCAGCATTTT.

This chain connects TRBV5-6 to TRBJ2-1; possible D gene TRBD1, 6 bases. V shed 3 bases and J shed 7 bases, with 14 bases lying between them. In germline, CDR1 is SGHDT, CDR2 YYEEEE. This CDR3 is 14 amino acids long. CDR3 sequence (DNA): TGTGCCAGCAGCTCCGGGACCAGGGGTAATGAGCAGTTCTTC. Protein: CASSSGTRGNEQFF.

The DNA of the CDR3 is TGTGCCAGCAGCCCACAGACAGGGTCCGGGGGCTATGGCTACACCTTC. It is translated as CASSPQTGSGGYGYTF. This chain uses TRBV11-2 with TRBJ1-2; 7 bases fit TRBD1. With V trimmed by 5 bases and J by 4 bases, 13 bases remained unmatched. Per germline, CDR1 SGHAT and CDR2 FQNNGV. This CDR3 region has 16 residues.

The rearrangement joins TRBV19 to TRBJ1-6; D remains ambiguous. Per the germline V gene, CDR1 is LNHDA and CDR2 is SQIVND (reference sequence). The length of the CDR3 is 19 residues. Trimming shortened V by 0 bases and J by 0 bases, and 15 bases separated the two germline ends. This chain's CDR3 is CASSIDPPDSSSYNSPLHF. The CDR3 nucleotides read TGTGCCAGTAGTATAGATCCTCCGGACTCGAGCTCCTATAATTCACCCCTCCACTTT.

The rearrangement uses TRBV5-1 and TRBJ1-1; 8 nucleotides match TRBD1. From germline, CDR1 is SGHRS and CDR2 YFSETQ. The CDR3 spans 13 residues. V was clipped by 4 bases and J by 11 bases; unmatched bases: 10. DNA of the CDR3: TGCGCCAGCAGCCAGGGACAGGCTGCGAGGGCTTTCTTT. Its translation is CASSQGQAARAFF.